The next 13 T cell receptor beta chains were all read from a single sample in a study of blood T cell repertoires in COVID-19. The table came from immunoSEQ multiplex PCR; TCRdb's copy has only in-frame clones and leaves some out. The sample contains 280,000 or so clones, over 75% of which appear only once. The sequenced sample was peripheral blood. The receptor set was obtained from a man aged 18 to 30 with active or convalescent COVID-19.

The chain recombines TRBV6-2 or TRBV6-3 with TRBJ2-2, with D perhaps TRBD2 (6 bases). The germline gives CDR1 MNHEY, CDR2 SVGEGT. The V end lost 3 bases, the J end lost 4 bases, and 18 bases lay between the germline ends. The CDR3 spans 17 residues. DNA for the CDR3: TGTGCCAGCAGTTATCCCAGTGGCGGGGATGCCACCGGGGAGCTGTTTTTT. Encoded protein: CASSYPSGGDATGELFF.

The chain has TRBV9 and TRBJ1-6; D is ambiguous. Deletions cut 2 bases from V and 0 bases from J, with 9 bases between. The CDR3 contains 16 residues. Germline lookup yields CDR1 SGDLS and CDR2 YYNGEE. This chain's CDR3 is CASSVSGSSYNSPLHF. The CDR3 region has the DNA TGTGCCAGCAGCGTTTCCGGGAGCTCCTATAATTCACCCCTCCACTTT.

The V call is TRBV3-1 (or the pseudogene TRBV3-2), the J call TRBJ2-5; 8 positions match TRBD1. The CDR3 spans 19 residues. J was trimmed by 2 bases and V by 0 bases; bases with no gene match: 14. Germline V lookup: CDR1 LGHDT, CDR2 YNNKEL (reference sequence). This chain's CDR3 is CASSQDPPVGTGRQETQYF. Written as DNA, the CDR3 is TGTGCCAGCAGCCAAGACCCCCCGGTTGGGACAGGACGTCAAGAGACCCAGTACTTC.

The rearrangement uses TRBV11-2 and TRBJ1-1, with TRBD1 matching over 8 bases. Germline loops: CDR1 SGHAT, CDR2 FQNNGV. J lost 4 bases, V lost 2 bases, and 3 bases had no gene match. The CDR3 extends over 14 amino acids. In DNA form, the CDR3 reads TGTGCCAGCAGCTTATTGCAGGGGGCCACTGAAGCTTTCTTT. Amino acid sequence: CASSLLQGATEAFF. The variable domain in full, with the rest retrieved from reference TRBV11-2 and TRBJ1-1, is EAGVAQSPRYKIIEKRQSVAFWCNPISGHATLYWYQQILGQGPKLLIQFQNNGVVDDSQLPKDRFSAERLKGVDSTLKIQPAKLEDSAVYLCASSLLQGATEAFFGQGTRLTVV.

By its share, this clone is medium-sized. The rearrangement joins TRBV19 to TRBJ2-6, with TRBD1 matching over 10 bases. Germline CDR1 LNHDA, CDR2 SQIVND (reference sequence). J gave up 0 bases and V 7 bases, and 3 bases lay outside the gene matches. This CDR3 is built from 16 residues. CDR3 nucleotide sequence: TGTGCCAGTACGGGACAGGGGCCCTCTGGGGCCAACGTCCTGACTTTC. Translation: CASTGQGPSGANVLTF.

Comment on this clone: Additional DNA sequences in this sample encode the identical CDR3. The rearrangement uses TRBV7-9 and TRBJ2-7; D not certain. V was shortened by 2 bases and J by 4 bases, with 6 bases between the two germline ends. CDR1 is SEHNR and CDR2 is FQNEAQ in the germline V gene (reference sequence). The CDR3 loop spans 12 amino acids. The chain's CDR3 is CASSLSPYEQYF. In nucleotides, the CDR3 is TGTGCCAGCAGCTTATCCCCTTACGAGCAGTACTTC. The complete variable domain, with remaining parts taken from reference TRBV7-9 and TRBJ2-7, reads DTGVSQNPRHKITKRGQNVTFRCDPISEHNRLYWYRQTLGQGPEFLTYFQNEAQLEKSRLLSDRFSAERPKGSFSTLEIQRTEQGDSAMYLCASSLSPYEQYFGPGTRLTVT.

CDR3 sequence reads: CASSDRQGAYNEQFF. As DNA, the CDR3 is TGTGCCAGCAGTGACCGACAGGGCGCCTACAATGAGCAGTTCTTC. The rearrangement links TRBV6-4 to TRBJ2-1; 7 bases agree with TRBD1. This CDR3 has 15 amino acids. The trim removed 2 bases at V and 2 bases at J, leaving 3 bases unmatched. Per the germline V gene, CDR1 is MRHNA and CDR2 is SNTAGT.

The chain has TRBV6-5 and TRBJ1-1; 8 bases line up with TRBD1. The V gene end was trimmed by 5 bases and the J gene end by 6 bases; junction bases not matched to a gene: 5. CDR1 is MNHEY, CDR2 SVGAGI, per germline. This CDR3 has 13 residues. The DNA for the CDR3 is TGTGCCAGCAGTAACGACAGGGGTGCTGAAGCTTTCTTT. Its protein is CASSNDRGAEAFF.

This sequence joins TRBV6-2 or TRBV6-3 and TRBJ1-5; no clear D gene. Trimming left V 5 bases short and J 6 bases short, with 14 bases between. Germline assignment: CDR1 MNHEY and CDR2 SVGEGT. The CDR3 loop spans 14 amino acids. CDR3 coding DNA: TGTGCCAGCAGTCAGAATCTAGCGGGTCAGCCCCAGCATTTT. Translation: CASSQNLAGQPQHF.

The chain carries TRBV25-1 and TRBJ1-5, with 7 bases matching TRBD1. Germline CDR1 reads MGHDK; CDR2 reads SYGVNS. Trimming at V came to 6 bases and at J to 4 bases, leaving 18 bases not matched to a gene. The CDR3 is made up of 18 amino acids. The CDR3 protein is CASRKPRYRGEINQPQHF. The CDR3, as DNA: TGTGCCAGCAGGAAGCCCCGTTACAGGGGAGAAATAAATCAGCCCCAGCATTTT.

The chain has TRBV19 and TRBJ2-4, with D unresolved. The CDR3 is made up of 16 amino acids. The V gene lost 0 bases and the J gene lost 1 base, with 10 bases spanning the gap. CDR1 is LNHDA and CDR2 is SQIVND in the germline V gene (reference sequence). The DNA of the CDR3 is TGTGCCAGTAGTATAGATGGAACCGGGGCCAAAAACATTCAGTACTTC. Its protein is CASSIDGTGAKNIQYF.

The V call is TRBV11-2, the J call TRBJ1-2; TRBD1 might be the D (6 bases). V was cut by 5 bases and J by 8 bases, with 12 bases left in between. The germline V gene encodes CDR1 SGHAT and CDR2 FQNNGV. This CDR3 spans 12 amino acids. The CDR3 reads CASSVPTGGYTF. Written as DNA, the CDR3 is TGTGCCAGCAGCGTCCCTACAGGGGGCTACACCTTC.

The rearrangement uses TRBV7-6 and TRBJ2-1, with 8 positions matching TRBD1. Germline V gives CDR1 SGHVS, CDR2 FNYEAQ. CDR3 size: 16 residues. V lost 4 bases, J lost 0 bases, and 5 bases stayed unmatched. The DNA for the CDR3 is TGTGCCAGCAGCTCTCGACAGGGGAGCTCCTACAATGAGCAGTTCTTC. Translating it yields CASSSRQGSSYNEQFF. Full variable domain (rest looked up from reference TRBV7-6 and TRBJ2-1): GAGVSQSPRYKVTKRGQDVALRCDPISGHVSLYWYRQALGQGPEFLTYFNYEAQQDKSGLPNDRFSAERPEGSISTLTIQRTEQRDSAMYRCASSSRQGSSYNEQFFGPGTRLTVL.